The next 4 T cell receptor beta chains were all read from a single sample in a study of resident and recirculating memory T cells in vitiligo. This table comes from immunoSEQ multiplex PCR, and its TCRdb copy is limited to in-frame clones, with some not included. The sample includes roughly 80,000 clones, around 90% of them seen just once. Source material: blood. Receptors originate from a male donor with vitiligo.

V and J are TRBV13 and TRBJ2-7, with TRBD2 identical over 8 bases. Germline V gives CDR1 PRHDT, CDR2 FYEKMQ (reference sequence). This CDR3 is built from 16 residues. The ends lost 5 bases at V and 2 bases at J; junction bases unmatched: 11. The CDR3 coding sequence is TGTGCCAGCAGCCCCTCCCTTAGCGGGACACCCTACGAGCAGTACTTC. This sequence encodes CASSPSLSGTPYEQYF.

The chain has TRBV4-1 and TRBJ2-1; tentative D call: TRBD2 (6 bases). Between the trimmed V and J ends, which lost 4 bases and 7 bases, there was a span of 23 bases. This CDR3 has 17 amino acids. In germline, CDR1 is MGHRA, CDR2 YSYEKL. CDR3 sequence: CASSRGGVAAMGNEQFF. The CDR3 region has the DNA TGCGCCAGCAGCCGAGGCGGCGTAGCGGCGATGGGAAATGAGCAGTTCTTC.

The genes are TRBV7-2 and TRBJ2-3; D uncertain. Looked up from germline, CDR1 is SGHTA and CDR2 is FQGNSA. The CDR3 length is 11 residues. V gave up 3 bases and J gave up 8 bases, with 6 bases separating them. Written as DNA, the CDR3 is TGTGCCAGCAGCTTGGGCGCTACGCAGTATTTT. It is translated as CASSLGATQYF.

The chain employs TRBV6-1 and TRBJ1-2; D might be TRBD1 (6 bases). The CDR3 length is 14 residues. Germline V gives CDR1 MNHNS, CDR2 SASEGT. With 6 bases removed from V and 2 bases from J, the gap between germline ends came to 13 bases. The CDR3 nucleotides read TGTGCCAGCAGCTCAACGACAGGAAACTATGGCTACACCTTC. This codes for CASSSTTGNYGYTF.